This TCR beta chain appears in the sequencing data of a study of blood T cell repertoires in COVID-19. The V and J ends lost 5 bases and 5 bases, in that order; junction bases with no gene match: 15. The CDR3 consists of 18 residues. From germline, CDR1 is MNHEY and CDR2 SMNVEV (reference sequence). The table came from immunoSEQ multiplex PCR; TCRdb's copy has only in-frame clones and leaves some out. The sample includes some 220,000 clones, around 84% of them seen just once. Sequencing input: peripheral blood. The V call is TRBV27, the J call TRBJ2-3, with 11 bases lining up with TRBD1. The receptor comes from a middle-aged man with active or convalescent COVID-19. CDR3 amino acids: CASSRLRDRGILEDTQYF. In DNA, the CDR3 is TGTGCCAGCAGTCGCCTTCGGGACAGGGGGATTTTAGAAGATACGCAGTATTTT.